This record looks at one T cell receptor beta chain sequence and its context. The data were obtained in a study of Ad26.COV2.S vaccination and SARS-CoV-2 variants. The germline gives CDR1 MNHEY, CDR2 SMNVEV (reference sequence). V was clipped by 4 bases and J by 13 bases, with 31 bases between them. The CDR3 is 17 residues long. Clones were read by immunoSEQ multiplex PCR, and TCRdb kept only the in-frame ones, dropping some. The table records about 350,000 clones, about 91% of them present only once. The chain couples TRBV27 to TRBJ1-1; tentative D call: TRBD1 (6 bases). This receptor was obtained from a human donor who had recovered from COVID-19. This sample comprised peripheral blood, obtained after recovery from COVID-19. The CDR3: CASSYPSHTRDRGFDFF. The CDR3 DNA is TGTGCCAGCAGTTATCCCTCCCACACCCGGGATAGGGGGTTCGATTTCTTT.